The 21 T cell receptor beta chains below come from one sample, sequenced in a study of blood T cell repertoires in COVID-19. TCRdb's table, derived via immunoSEQ multiplex PCR, lists solely in-frame clones and lacks some. The repertoire holds roughly 280,000 clones, roughly 86% seen once, with about 8.6% in the top ten. The sequenced sample consisted of peripheral blood. These receptors originate from a man in his forties with active or convalescent COVID-19.

The chain employs TRBV27 and TRBJ2-1; D is possibly TRBD2 (5 bases). Trimming removed 2 bases at V and 7 bases at J, with 12 bases between. Germline CDR1 reads MNHEY; CDR2 reads SMNVEV (reference sequence). The CDR3 has 14 residues. Written as DNA, the CDR3 is TGTGCCAGCAGTTTAACAACGGGAAGGAATGAGCAGTTCTTC. Translation: CASSLTTGRNEQFF.

V gene TRBV5-4 combines with J gene TRBJ2-5; weak D call: TRBD2 (6 bases). The V end was cut by 0 bases, the J end by 4 bases, with 10 bases between. The CDR3 loop spans 14 amino acids. Per germline, CDR1 SGHNT and CDR2 YYREEE (reference sequence). DNA of the CDR3: TGTGCCAGCAGCTTGGGGGGAGGCGGAGAGACCCAGTACTTC. This sequence encodes CASSLGGGGETQYF.

The V and J genes are TRBV30 and TRBJ1-3; D remains ambiguous. V was clipped by 2 bases and J by 3 bases, with 11 bases between them. This CDR3 region has 14 residues. Germline CDR1 reads GTSNPN; CDR2 reads SVGIG (reference sequence). Here the CDR3 DNA reads TGTGCCTGGAGTCGAGTACCGGGTGGAAACACCATATATTTT. It yields the protein CAWSRVPGGNTIYF. Looking up the rest from reference TRBV30 and TRBJ1-3 gives the full variable domain: SQTIHQWPATLVQPVGSPLSLECTVEGTSNPNLYWYRQAAGRGLQLLFYSVGIGQISSEVPQNLSASRPQDRQFILSSKKLLLSDSGFYLCAWSRVPGGNTIYFGEGSWLTVV.

This chain links TRBV7-9 with TRBJ1-6; D is unresolved. Germline-derived CDR1 and CDR2 are SEHNR and FQNEAQ (reference sequence). The CDR3 has 11 amino acids. V was trimmed by 1 base and J by 13 bases, leaving 5 bases between them. CDR3 residues: CASSLGGPLHF. CDR3 coding DNA: TGTGCCAGCAGCTTAGGCGGCCCCCTCCACTTT.

This clone has only one observation. The rearrangement uses TRBV3-1 (or the pseudogene TRBV3-2) and TRBJ2-5, with D possibly matching TRBD2 (5 bases). The CDR3 is 16 amino acids. V was cut by 4 bases and J by 2 bases, with 17 bases left in between. CDR1 is LGHDT and CDR2 is YNNKEL in the germline V gene (reference sequence). The chain's CDR3 is CASSRRGSRRQETQYF. The CDR3 nucleotides are TGTGCCAGCAGCCGACGGGGTAGCCGACGTCAAGAGACCCAGTACTTC.

The chain joins TRBV12-3 or TRBV12-4 to TRBJ1-1; D is undetermined. Trimming pared 2 bases from V and 8 bases from J, leaving 9 bases between. The CDR3 spans 12 residues. This chain's CDR3 is CASSLSRREAFF. In DNA form, the CDR3 reads TGTGCCAGCAGTTTATCCAGGAGGGAAGCTTTCTTT.

This clone was recorded at least ten times. V is TRBV28 and J is TRBJ1-3, with 12 positions matching TRBD1. V dropped 8 bases and J dropped 4; count of bases not matched to a gene: 9. This CDR3 contains 16 residues. The germline CDR1 and CDR2 sequences are MDHEN and SYDVKM. CDR3 DNA: TGTGCCAGCGCCACCCCGGGACAGGGGGCCGGAAACACCATATATTTT. Amino acid sequence: CASATPGQGAGNTIYF.

Note on this clone: Other DNA sequences in this specimen translate into the identical CDR3. The V and J genes are TRBV30 and TRBJ1-6, with 8 bases aligning to TRBD1. This CDR3 region has 13 residues. Germline CDR1 is GTSNPN and CDR2 is SVGIG (reference sequence). V dropped 4 bases and J dropped 9; count of bases not matched to a gene: 5. In nucleotides, the CDR3 is TGTGCCTGGACCGGACAGGGTAGTTCACCCCTCCACTTT. Residues: CAWTGQGSSPLHF.

The rearrangement uses TRBV6-5 and TRBJ1-2; D remains unclear. The germline V gene encodes CDR1 MNHEY and CDR2 SVGAGI. V gave up 8 bases and J gave up 8 bases, with 15 bases separating them. The CDR3 contains 12 residues. The CDR3 is CASFTAILGYTF. Written as DNA, the CDR3 is TGTGCCAGCTTTACAGCAATCCTAGGCTACACCTTC.

This chain uses TRBV9 with TRBJ2-7; 10 bases map to TRBD1. Germline V gene lookup returns CDR1 SGDLS and CDR2 YYNGEE. V was pared by 3 bases and J by 5 bases, with 11 bases of the junction left unmatched. The CDR3 extends over 16 amino acids. This CDR3 reads CASSAYSGQGIDEQYF. CDR3 DNA sequence: TGTGCCAGCAGCGCATATTCGGGACAGGGGATCGACGAGCAGTACTTC.

The V and J genes are TRBV3-1 (or the pseudogene TRBV3-2) and TRBJ2-7; D gene unclear. Germline CDR1 reads LGHDT; CDR2 reads YNNKEL (reference sequence). This CDR3 spans 13 amino acids. Trimming shortened V by 0 bases and J by 6 bases, and 9 bases separated the two germline ends. This CDR3 reads CASSQDLIGEQYF. In DNA, the CDR3 is TGTGCCAGCAGCCAAGATCTAATCGGCGAGCAGTACTTC.

This clone was counted a single time. V usage is TRBV5-1 and J usage is TRBJ2-3; 10 bases line up with TRBD1. V dropped 0 bases and J dropped 1; count of bases not matched to a gene: 5. Germline lookup yields CDR1 SGHRS and CDR2 YFSETQ. The length of the CDR3 is 17 residues. Here the CDR3 DNA reads TGCGCCAGCAGCTTGGGACAGGGGGCTCTACGCACAGATACGCAGTATTTT. Translating gives CASSLGQGALRTDTQYF. The full variable domain, rest sourced from reference TRBV5-1 and TRBJ2-3, is KAGVTQTPRYLIKTRGQQVTLSCSPISGHRSVSWYQQTPGQGLQFLFEYFSETQRNKGNFPGRFSGRQFSNSRSEMNVSTLELGDSALYLCASSLGQGALRTDTQYFGPGTRLTVL.

The count of this clone is one. This sequence joins TRBV13 and TRBJ2-1; 9 bases are shared with TRBD2. Germline V gene sequence: CDR1 PRHDT, CDR2 FYEKMQ (reference sequence). The J segment lost 8 bases and the V segment lost 4 bases, leaving 12 bases of the junction unmatched. The CDR3 totals 16 residues. The DNA for the CDR3 is TGTGCCAGCAGCTCAGGGGTAGCGGGAGACCCCGATGAGCAGTTCTTC. The encoded protein is CASSSGVAGDPDEQFF.

The rearrangement links TRBV7-3 to TRBJ2-1; tentative D call: TRBD2 (6 bases). V lost 4 bases and J lost 0, with 13 bases in between. CDR1 and CDR2 from the germline V gene are SGHTA and FQGTGA. This CDR3 is built from 16 residues. CDR3 bases: TGTGCCAGCAGCTCTCGAGGCGGGAACTCCTACAATGAGCAGTTCTTC. As protein: CASSSRGGNSYNEQFF.

The rearrangement links TRBV27 to TRBJ1-1; D not resolved. Germline V gene lookup returns CDR1 MNHEY and CDR2 SMNVEV (reference sequence). V lost 5 bases to trimming and J lost 3 bases, with 10 bases between them. The CDR3 spans 13 residues. The CDR3 spells CASSLRLDTEAFF. CDR3 bases: TGTGCCAGCAGTCTCCGACTGGACACTGAAGCTTTCTTT.

This chain links TRBV12-3 or TRBV12-4 with TRBJ1-2, with a tentative D call TRBD1 (6 bases). The ends were cut back, 3 bases at V and 9 bases at J, with 8 bases in the middle. The CDR3 extends over 11 amino acids. The CDR3 coding sequence is TGTGCCAGCAGTTTCGGACAGAGCTACACCTTC. Its translation: CASSFGQSYTF.

The V call is TRBV5-1, the J call TRBJ2-1; weak D call: TRBD2 (6 bases). From germline, CDR1 is SGHRS and CDR2 YFSETQ. Trimming removed 7 bases at V and 4 bases at J, with 18 bases between. The CDR3 has 15 amino acids. The DNA for the CDR3 is TGCGCCAGCGCCCTGGTTTCGGGGGAATACAATGAGCAGTTCTTC. It codes for CASALVSGEYNEQFF.

This clone appeared a single time. The chain joins TRBV3-1 (or the pseudogene TRBV3-2) to TRBJ1-5; 7 bases agree with TRBD1. This CDR3 region has 17 residues. V gave up 1 base and J gave up 2 bases; unmatched junction bases: 8. The V gene's germline CDR1 is LGHDT and CDR2 YNNKEL (reference sequence). This CDR3 reads CASSQGPTGVRNQPQHF. The CDR3 DNA is TGTGCCAGCAGCCAAGGCCCTACAGGGGTCCGCAATCAGCCCCAGCATTTT.

This chain's CDR3 is CASSLDRAAGVYEQYF. Written as DNA, the CDR3 is TGTGCCAGCAGCTTAGATCGGGCAGCGGGAGTCTACGAGCAGTACTTC. V is TRBV11-3 and J is TRBJ2-7; 8 bases agree with TRBD2. Germline V gene data show CDR1 as SGHNT and CDR2 as YENEEA. Unmatched junction bases numbered 7, after V lost 0 bases and J lost 3 bases. CDR3 length equals 16 residues.

The V and J genes are TRBV6-5 and TRBJ2-7; 9 nucleotides match TRBD1. The V gene's germline CDR1 is MNHEY and CDR2 SVGAGI. CDR3 size: 15 residues. V lost 6 bases, J lost 1 base, and 7 bases stayed unmatched. DNA for the CDR3: TGTGCCAGCAGGCCCGGGGACAGGGTATCCTACGAGCAGTACTTC. This sequence encodes CASRPGDRVSYEQYF.

The gene calls are TRBV7-9 and TRBJ2-7; TRBD1 matches at 9 bases. The CDR3 runs to 14 residues. Germline CDR1 SEHNR, CDR2 FQNEAQ (reference sequence). V shed 5 bases and J 5 bases; nucleotides not matched to a gene: 7. The DNA for the CDR3 is TGTGCCAGCAGCATCGGACAGGGGTTTGACGAGCAGTACTTC. It translates to CASSIGQGFDEQYF.